This record looks at one T cell receptor beta chain sequence and its context. This clonotype was found a few times. Its antigen is not yet known. A junction boundary mismatches the germline segment, possibly from a read error. The data stem from a study of T cells after yellow fever vaccination (dated by TCRdb to the late 2010s). With regard to the full study: The SMART-Seq v4 Ultra Low Input RNA kit was used to prepare libraries from fractions with low cell numbers. To track T-cell clones before and after primary and booster YFV17D yellow fever vaccination, bulk TCR alpha and beta repertoires were sequenced longitudinally. Two healthy male donors, one aged 18 to 30 and one aged 30 to 40 years, made up the cohort. Blood was collected at multiple timepoints before and after primary and secondary immunization, and bulk PBMC replicates and cell subsets were isolated.

What the treatment or condition label conveys for this sample: live attenuated yellow fever vaccine strain. A standard Ficoll-Paque protocol was used to isolate PBMCs from peripheral blood. Dynabeads CD4 and CD8 positive selection kits were used to isolate the CD4 and CD8 T-cell fractions. TriZol was used to extract RNA from bulk PBMCs, CD4 and CD8 fractions, and dextramer-positive and dextramer-negative fractions. Synthesis of TCR cDNA relied on 5'RACE template switching, a step that introduced a universal primer site along with unique molecular identifiers. Priming for cDNA synthesis came from both the TCR alpha and TCR beta constant segments. Two PCR steps were used to amplify libraries, with sample barcodes and sequencing adapters being added in the second step. Sequencing of libraries was done on Illumina HiSeq 2500 (2x100 bp) or NovaSeq (2x150 bp). The authors' pipeline ran thus. MIGEC was used to demultiplex reads and collapse the reads into UMI consensus sequences, and MiXCR was used for V(D)J alignment. Vaccine-responding clonotypes were identified with edgeR using replicate PBMC samples, with FDR below 0.01 and a log2 fold change above 5 up to day 15 being required. Each bulk clonotype received a CD4 or CD8 identity based on whether the sequenced CD4 or CD8 repertoire contained that clonotype at higher abundance. The public reads were reprocessed in TCRdb via fastp at Q25 and MiXCR, keeping in-frame beta chains. Every CDR3 protein is listed once, alongside the most common genes and DNA of its rows. The V and J calls here are based on TCRdb, not the publication. In all, the sample holds 200,000 to 300,000 distinct CDR3 sequences, and over 10% of those were seen once. The ten largest clones represent 0.4% to 0.55% of the sample.

The CDR3 contains 13 residues, cysteine and phenylalanine counted. The only DNA kept is the CDR3, 39 bases in frame from the first base. As encoded in the germline V gene (reference sequence), CDR1 is DFQATT while CDR2 is SNEGSKA. The study at large found these results: Because abundant contaminating clonotypes from the bulk population could be contained in FACS-sorted repertoires, computational filtering was required. Most clones expanded after primary vaccination (around 97% of CD4 and roughly 90% of CD8) were re-detected after the booster, suggesting that broad memory maintenance occurred. The secondary T-cell response was found to be weaker but faster than the primary response, with a peak reached on day 5 rather than on day 15. The study included only two donors, which limits how far the findings can be generalized. A small share of clonotypes occurred in both CD4 and CD8 compartments, likely arising from convergent recombination.

This TCR was sampled from a man aged 25 to 40 who received the YFV17D yellow fever vaccine. This specimen consisted of CD4+ T cells sorted from PBMCs, obtained 45 days after the yellow fever booster vaccination. The rearrangement joined TRBV20-1 to TRBJ2-7; TRBD1 fits 8 bases in the junction. The CDR3 reads as follows: CSARAGGAYGQYF. In nucleotide form, the sequence is TGCAGTGCTAGGGCAGGGGGCGCCTACGGGCAGTACTTC.